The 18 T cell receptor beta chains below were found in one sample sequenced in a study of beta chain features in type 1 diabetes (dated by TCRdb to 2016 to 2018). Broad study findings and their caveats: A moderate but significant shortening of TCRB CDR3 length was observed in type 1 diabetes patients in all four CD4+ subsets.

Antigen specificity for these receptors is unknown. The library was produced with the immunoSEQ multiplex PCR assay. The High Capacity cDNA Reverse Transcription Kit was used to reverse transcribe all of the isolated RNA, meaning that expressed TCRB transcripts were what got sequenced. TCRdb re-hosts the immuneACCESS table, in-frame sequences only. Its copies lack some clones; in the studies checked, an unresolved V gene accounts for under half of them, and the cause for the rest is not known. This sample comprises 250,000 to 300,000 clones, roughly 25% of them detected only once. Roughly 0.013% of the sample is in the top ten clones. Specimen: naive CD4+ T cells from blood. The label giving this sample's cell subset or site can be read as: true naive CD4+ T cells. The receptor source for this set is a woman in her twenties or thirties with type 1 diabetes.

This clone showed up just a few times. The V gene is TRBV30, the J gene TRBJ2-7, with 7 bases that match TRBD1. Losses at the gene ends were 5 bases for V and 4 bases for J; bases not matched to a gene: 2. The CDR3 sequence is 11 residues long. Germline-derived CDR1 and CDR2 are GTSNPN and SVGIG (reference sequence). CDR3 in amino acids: CAWGTVYEQYF. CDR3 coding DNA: TGTGCCTGGGGGACAGTATACGAGCAGTACTTC.

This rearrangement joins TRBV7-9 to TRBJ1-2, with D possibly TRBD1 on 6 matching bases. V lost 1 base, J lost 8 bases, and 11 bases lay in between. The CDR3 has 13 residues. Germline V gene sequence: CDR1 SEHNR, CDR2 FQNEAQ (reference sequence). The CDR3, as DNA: TGTGCCAGCAGCTTAGTGTCAGGGGACGGCTACACCTTC. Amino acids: CASSLVSGDGYTF.

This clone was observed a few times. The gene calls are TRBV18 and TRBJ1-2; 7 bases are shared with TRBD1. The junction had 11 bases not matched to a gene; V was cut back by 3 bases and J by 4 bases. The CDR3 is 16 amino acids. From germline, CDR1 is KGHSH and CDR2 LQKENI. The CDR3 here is CASSPPKGAQGYGYTF. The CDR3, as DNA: TGTGCCAGCTCACCGCCTAAGGGGGCACAGGGCTATGGCTACACCTTC.

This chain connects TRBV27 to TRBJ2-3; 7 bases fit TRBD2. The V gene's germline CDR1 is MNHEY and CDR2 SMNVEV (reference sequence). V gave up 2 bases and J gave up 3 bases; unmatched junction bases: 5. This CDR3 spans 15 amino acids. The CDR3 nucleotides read TGTGCCAGCAGTTTAGGGCTAGCGGATACAGATACGCAGTATTTT. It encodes CASSLGLADTDTQYF.

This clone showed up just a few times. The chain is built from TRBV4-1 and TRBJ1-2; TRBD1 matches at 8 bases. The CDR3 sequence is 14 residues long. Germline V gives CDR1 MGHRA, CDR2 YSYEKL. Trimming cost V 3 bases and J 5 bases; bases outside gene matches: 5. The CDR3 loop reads CASSHLTGGYGYTF. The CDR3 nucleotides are TGCGCCAGCAGCCATCTCACAGGGGGTTATGGCTACACCTTC.

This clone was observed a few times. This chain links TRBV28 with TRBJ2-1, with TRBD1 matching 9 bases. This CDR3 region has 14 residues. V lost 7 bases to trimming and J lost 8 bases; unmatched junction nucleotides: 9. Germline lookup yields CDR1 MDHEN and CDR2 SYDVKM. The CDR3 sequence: CASTWGDRVHEQFF. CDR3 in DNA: TGTGCCAGCACCTGGGGGGACAGGGTACATGAGCAGTTCTTC.

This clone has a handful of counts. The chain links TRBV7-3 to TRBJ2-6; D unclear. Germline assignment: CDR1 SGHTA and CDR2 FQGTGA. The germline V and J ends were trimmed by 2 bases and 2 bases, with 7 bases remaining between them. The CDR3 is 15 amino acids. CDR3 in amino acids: CASSLQEAGANVLTF. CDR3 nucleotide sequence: TGTGCCAGCAGCTTACAGGAAGCTGGGGCCAACGTCCTGACTTTC. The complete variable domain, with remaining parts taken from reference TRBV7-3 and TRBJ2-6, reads GAGVSQTPSNKVTEKGKYVELRCDPISGHTALYWYRQSLGQGPEFLIYFQGTGAADDSGLPNDRFFAVRPEGSVSTLKIQRTERGDSAVYLCASSLQEAGANVLTFGAGSRLTVL.

The CDR3 is CASSQGVGTGDYEQYF. For the CDR3, the DNA is TGTGCCAGCAGCCAAGGAGTCGGGACAGGGGATTACGAGCAGTACTTC. This sequence joins TRBV4-2 and TRBJ2-7, with TRBD1 matching 10 bases. J was trimmed by 4 bases and V by 1 base; bases with no gene match: 7. This CDR3 spans 16 amino acids. Germline assignment: CDR1 LGHNA and CDR2 YNFKEQ.

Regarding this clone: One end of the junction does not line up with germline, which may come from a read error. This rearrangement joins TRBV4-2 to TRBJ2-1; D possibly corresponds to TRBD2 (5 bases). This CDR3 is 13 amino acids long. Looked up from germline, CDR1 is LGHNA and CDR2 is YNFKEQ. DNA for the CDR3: TGTGCCAGCAGCCAAAAAGGAGAGTGGGAGCCGTTCTTC. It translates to CASSQKGEWEPFF.

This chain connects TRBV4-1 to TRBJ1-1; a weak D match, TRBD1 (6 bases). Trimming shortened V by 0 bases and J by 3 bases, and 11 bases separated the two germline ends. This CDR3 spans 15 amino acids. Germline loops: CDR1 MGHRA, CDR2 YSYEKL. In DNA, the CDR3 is TGCGCCAGCAGCCAAGACGGGACATACTACACTGAAGCTTTCTTT. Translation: CASSQDGTYYTEAFF.

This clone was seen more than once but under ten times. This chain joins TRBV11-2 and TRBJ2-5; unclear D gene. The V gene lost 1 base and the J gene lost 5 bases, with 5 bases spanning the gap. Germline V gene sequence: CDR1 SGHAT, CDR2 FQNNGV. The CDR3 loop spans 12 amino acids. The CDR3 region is CASSLVVETQYF. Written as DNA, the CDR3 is TGTGCCAGCAGCTTAGTCGTGGAGACCCAGTACTTC.

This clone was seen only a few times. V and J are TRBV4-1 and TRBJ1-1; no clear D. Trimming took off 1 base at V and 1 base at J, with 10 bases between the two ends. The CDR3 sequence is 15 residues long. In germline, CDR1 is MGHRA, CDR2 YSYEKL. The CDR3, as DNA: TGCGCCAGCAGCCAAGTTCCGGTAGCGAACACTGAAGCTTTCTTT. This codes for CASSQVPVANTEAFF.

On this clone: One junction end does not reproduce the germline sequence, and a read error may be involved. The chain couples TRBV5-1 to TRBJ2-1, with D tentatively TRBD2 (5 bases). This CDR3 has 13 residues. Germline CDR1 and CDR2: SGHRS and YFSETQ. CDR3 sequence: CAGRLPSSNEQFF. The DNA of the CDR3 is TGCGCCGGGAGACTACCATCCTCCAATGAGCAGTTCTTC.

For the CDR3, the DNA is TGTGCCAGCAGCTCAGGGGGCGGAGATACGCAGTATTTT. Its protein is CASSSGGGDTQYF. The chain joins TRBV7-9 to TRBJ2-3, with 8 bases fitting TRBD1. Germline trimming cut 4 bases from V and 5 bases from J; bases unmatched to any gene: 2. CDR1 and CDR2 (germline): SEHNR, FQNEAQ (reference sequence). The CDR3 has 13 amino acids. Filled out from reference TRBV7-9 and TRBJ2-3, the complete variable domain reads DTGVSQNPRHKITKRGQNVTFRCDPISEHNRLYWYRQTLGQGPEFLTYFQNEAQLEKSRLLSDRFSAERPKGSFSTLEIQRTEQGDSAMYLCASSSGGGDTQYFGPGTRLTVL.

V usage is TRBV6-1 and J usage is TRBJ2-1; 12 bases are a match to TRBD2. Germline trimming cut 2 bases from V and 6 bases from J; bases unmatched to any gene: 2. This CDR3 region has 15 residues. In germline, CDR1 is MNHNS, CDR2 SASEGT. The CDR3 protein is CASSELAGGPNEQFF. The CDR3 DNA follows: TGTGCCAGCAGTGAACTAGCGGGAGGGCCCAATGAGCAGTTCTTC.

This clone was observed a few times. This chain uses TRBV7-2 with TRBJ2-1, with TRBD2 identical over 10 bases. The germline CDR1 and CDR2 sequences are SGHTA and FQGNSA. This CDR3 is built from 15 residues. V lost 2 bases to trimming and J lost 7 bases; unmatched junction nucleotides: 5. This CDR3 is CASSLTLAGANEQFF. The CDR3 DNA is TGTGCCAGCAGCTTAACCCTAGCGGGAGCGAATGAGCAGTTCTTC.

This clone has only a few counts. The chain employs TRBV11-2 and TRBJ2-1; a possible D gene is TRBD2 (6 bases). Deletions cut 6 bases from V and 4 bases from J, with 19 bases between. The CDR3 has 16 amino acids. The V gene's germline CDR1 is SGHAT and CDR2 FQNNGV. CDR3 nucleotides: TGTGCCAGCAGTCCCCGCCGGGACTCGAGATACAATGAGCAGTTCTTC. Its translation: CASSPRRDSRYNEQFF.

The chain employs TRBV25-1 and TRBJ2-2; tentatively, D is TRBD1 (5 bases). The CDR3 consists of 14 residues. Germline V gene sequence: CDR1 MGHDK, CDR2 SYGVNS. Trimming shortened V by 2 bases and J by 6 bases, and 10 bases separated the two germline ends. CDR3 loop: CASSEPGFSGELFF. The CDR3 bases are TGTGCCAGCAGTGAACCAGGGTTCTCCGGGGAGCTGTTTTTT.